This is a list of T cell receptor beta chains from one sample in a study of blood T cell repertoires in COVID-19. Generated by immunoSEQ multiplex PCR, the TCRdb table keeps only in-frame clones and is missing some. Found here are roughly 98,000 clones, 82% of them singletons; the top ten hold about 11%. Sequenced material: peripheral blood. All receptors derive from a man between 65 and 85 years old with active or convalescent COVID-19. CDR3s include the opening cysteine and the closing phenylalanine or tryptophan. A D gene is named only where the DNA matches it firmly. Some rows mark clone size as missing; the rest say once, few, many or name a class of expanded clone.

-,TRBV5-4,TRBD1,TRBJ2-5,CASSLPGQGGETQYF,TGTGCCAGCAGCTTGCCCGGACAGGGCGGGGAGACCCAGTACTTC
-,TRBV15,-,TRBJ2-7,CATSRDPGVGEQYF,TGTGCCACCAGCAGAGATCCAGGGGTGGGGGAGCAGTACTTC
-,TRBV4-2,TRBD2,TRBJ2-1,CASSQVYLGLAGSYNEQFF,TGTGCCAGCAGCCAAGTTTACCTTGGACTAGCGGGCTCCTACAATGAGCAGTTCTTC
-,TRBV6-5,TRBD1,TRBJ1-2,CASSYIGTGKLSGYTF,TGTGCCAGCAGTTACATTGGGACAGGGAAGCTCTCTGGCTACACCTTC
-,TRBV6-5,-,TRBJ2-1,CASSRRNEQFF,TGTGCCAGCAGTCGCAGGAATGAGCAGTTCTTC
-,TRBV7-6,TRBD1,TRBJ2-7,CASSLLPGQGNYEQYF,TGTGCCAGCAGCTTACTGCCGGGACAGGGGAACTACGAGCAGTACTTC
many,TRBV10-3,-,TRBJ1-4,CAISESPGLTEEKLFF,TGTGCCATCAGTGAGTCGCCGGGTCTTACGGAGGAAAAACTGTTTTTT
-,TRBV6-1,-,TRBJ2-7,CASSDDFISYEQYF,TGTGCCAGCAGTGATGACTTTATTTCCTACGAGCAGTACTTC
-,TRBV30,TRBD1,TRBJ1-1,CAWSVRTGRAFF,TGTGCCTGGAGTGTAAGGACAGGGCGTGCTTTCTTT
-,TRBV30,-,TRBJ2-4,CAWSRGRSSRGGKNIQYF,TGTGCCTGGAGCCGGGGCAGATCGAGCCGAGGGGGCAAAAACATTCAGTACTTC
-,TRBV4-2,TRBD1,TRBJ2-3,CASSVYRGDTQYF,TGTGCCAGCAGCGTTTACAGGGGAGATACGCAGTATTTT
-,TRBV6-6,TRBD1,TRBJ1-5,CAGRTGQSNQPQHF,TGTGCCGGACGGACAGGGCAGTCGAATCAGCCCCAGCATTTT
-,TRBV19,-,TRBJ1-6,CASSIAVAETTSSYNSPLHF,TGTGCCAGTAGTATCGCGGTGGCAGAGACGACGAGCTCCTATAATTCACCCCTCCACTTT
-,TRBV3-1/TRBV3-2,TRBD2,TRBJ2-5,CASSQEGRGETQYF,TGTGCCAGCAGCCAAGAGGGGCGGGGGGAGACCCAGTACTTC
-,TRBV5-1,-,TRBJ2-2,CASSLRAGGELFF,TGCGCCAGCAGCTTGAGGGCGGGCGGGGAGCTGTTTTTT
-,TRBV3-1/TRBV3-2,TRBD2,TRBJ2-7,CASSHSGGFGYEQYF,TGTGCCAGCAGCCATTCGGGGGGGTTTGGCTACGAGCAGTACTTC
-,TRBV3-1/TRBV3-2,TRBD1,TRBJ2-5,CASSQDGRTGEETQYF,TGTGCCAGCAGCCAAGACGGGAGGACAGGGGAAGAGACCCAGTACTTC
-,TRBV18,TRBD1,TRBJ1-5,CASSPYTLNRGLQPQHF,TGTGCCAGCTCACCATATACCCTAAACAGGGGGCTTCAGCCCCAGCATTTT
-,TRBV15,TRBD2,TRBJ2-3,CATSRDPAGGTSTDTQYF,TGTGCCACCAGCAGAGATCCGGCGGGGGGGACTAGCACAGATACGCAGTATTTT
-,TRBV19,TRBD2,TRBJ2-5,CASSIIGGVGTRSIRTQYF,TGTGCCAGTAGTATTATTGGAGGGGTTGGGACTAGGTCCATTCGGACCCAGTACTTC
few,TRBV18,-,TRBJ2-5,CASSPYGETQYF,TGTGCCAGCTCACCTTACGGGGAGACCCAGTACTTC
-,TRBV19,-,TRBJ1-1,CASRSGSEMNTEAFF,TGTGCCAGTAGGTCAGGGTCGGAGATGAACACTGAAGCTTTCTTT
once,TRBV3-1/TRBV3-2,-,TRBJ2-5,CASRLRGSETQYF,TGTGCCAGCAGGTTACGGGGTTCTGAGACCCAGTACTTC
-,TRBV7-2,TRBD1,TRBJ1-2,CASSAGTGFNYGYTF,TGTGCCAGCAGCGCCGGGACAGGGTTCAACTATGGCTACACCTTC
few,TRBV2,TRBD1,TRBJ2-7,CASGTGTGIYEQYF,TGTGCCAGCGGGACCGGGACAGGGATCTACGAGCAGTACTTC
-,TRBV10-2,TRBD2,TRBJ2-3,CASSSGGPQYF,TGCGCCAGCAGCAGCGGGGGCCCGCAGTATTTT
-,TRBV6-1,-,TRBJ2-4,CASSDDRYPKNIQYF,TGTGCCAGCAGTGATGACAGGTACCCCAAAAACATTCAGTACTTC
-,TRBV11-2,TRBD2,TRBJ2-3,CASSRLAGRMTDTQYF,TGTGCCAGCAGCAGATTAGCGGGGAGAATGACAGATACGCAGTATTTT
once,TRBV18,-,TRBJ1-1,CASSAGENTEAFF,TGTGCCAGCTCAGCGGGAGAAAACACTGAAGCTTTCTTT
-,TRBV12-5,-,TRBJ2-2,CASGSQGSGELFF,TGTGCTAGTGGTTCTCAGGGTTCCGGGGAGCTGTTTTTT
once,TRBV7-3,TRBD2,TRBJ2-5,CASSLKGLGQETQYF,TGTGCCAGCAGCTTAAAGGGACTAGGCCAAGAGACCCAGTACTTC
-,TRBV10-1,-,TRBJ2-1,CASTVGMYNEQFF,TGCGCCAGCACTGTGGGCATGTACAATGAGCAGTTCTTC
-,TRBV11-3,TRBD2,TRBJ2-1,CASSFPSRPQRGGYNEQFF,TGTGCCAGCAGCTTCCCCTCGCGACCTCAGCGGGGTGGGTACAATGAGCAGTTCTTC
medium-sized,TRBV5-1,TRBD1,TRBJ1-5,CASSPGQGANQPQHF,TGCGCCAGCAGTCCCGGACAGGGGGCAAATCAGCCCCAGCATTTT
-,TRBV11-1,-,TRBJ1-1,CASSLEGGMNTEAFF,TGTGCCAGCAGCTTAGAAGGGGGAATGAACACTGAAGCTTTCTTT
once,TRBV3-1/TRBV3-2,-,TRBJ2-5,CASSQVQGLQETQYF,TGTGCCAGCAGCCAAGTTCAGGGGCTCCAAGAGACCCAGTACTTC
-,TRBV20-1,TRBD1,TRBJ1-2,CSASQGDGYTF,TGCAGTGCCTCACAGGGGGATGGCTACACCTTC
few,TRBV30,-,TRBJ2-7,CAWTDGVSYEQYF,TGTGCCTGGACTGACGGGGTTTCCTACGAGCAGTACTTC
-,TRBV5-1,TRBD2,TRBJ2-2,CASRGGADTGELFF,TGCGCCAGCCGCGGGGGGGCAGACACCGGGGAGCTGTTTTTT
-,TRBV9,-,TRBJ1-6,CASSVGGNNSPLHF,TGTGCCAGCAGCGTAGGAGGGAACAATTCACCCCTCCACTTT
-,TRBV3-1/TRBV3-2,TRBD2,TRBJ2-5,CASSRPAGGQETQYF,TGTGCCAGCAGCCGTCCAGCGGGGGGGCAAGAGACCCAGTACTTC